This T cell receptor (beta chain) derives from a study of blood T cell repertoires in COVID-19. As for the study in general: Collection of acute and convalescent COVID-19 samples took place in the United States, Italy and Spain. The cDNA or gDNA used as material had been derived from T cells, B-cell-depleted T cells, or PBMCs.

As originally analysed: Amplifying reference gene primers gave estimates of nucleated cell counts. Only in-frame clones appear in the TCRdb table, and some are missing; sequencing was by immunoSEQ multiplex PCR. V, J and clone size were drawn from that table, and D and trimming were deduced from the DNA. The top ten hold around 5.5% of the sample, which has a few hundred thousand clones, 80% to 85% seen once. This CDR3 is built from 13 residues. Germline lookup yields CDR1 SGHVS and CDR2 FQNEAQ. The V gene lost 4 bases and the J gene lost 2 bases, with 8 bases spanning the gap. This chain joins TRBV7-8 and TRBJ1-2; D unclear. The receptor's source is a woman aged 55 to 70 who had recovered from COVID-19. The specimen sequenced was peripheral blood. CDR3 bases: TGTGCCAGCAGCTCGGGTCCGAACTATGGCTACACCTTC. It encodes CASSSGPNYGYTF.